One and the same sample provided the 4 T cell receptor beta chains below, sequenced in a study of shared clonotypes between healthy human individuals. Data came from immunoSEQ multiplex PCR; TCRdb stores just in-frame clones and leaves some out. The table shows around 2.5 million clones, with 93% occurring only once. Sequencing was carried out using naive CD4+ T cells from PBMCs. Indicated subset: CD45RA+ positively selected. Every receptor here comes from a man aged 18 to 30 in good health. Some clones in this sample may be carry-over from other donors' samples.

This chain connects TRBV11-2 to TRBJ2-2; 7 bases agree with TRBD2. V dropped 4 bases and J dropped 6; count of bases not matched to a gene: 8. This CDR3 comprises 15 residues. Germline-derived CDR1 and CDR2 are SGHAT and FQNNGV. The CDR3 sequence: CASSSRTRRPGELFF. CDR3 in DNA: TGTGCCAGCAGCTCCAGGACTAGAAGGCCCGGGGAGCTGTTTTTT.

This chain links TRBV6-5 with TRBJ2-7, with unresolved D. This CDR3 is 12 amino acids long. CDR1 and CDR2 from the germline V gene are MNHEY and SVGAGI. The V gene lost 7 bases and the J gene lost 0 bases, with 7 bases spanning the gap. The CDR3 sequence: CASKAVSYEQYF. The CDR3 DNA sequence: TGTGCCAGCAAGGCAGTCTCCTACGAGCAGTACTTC.

The V and J genes are TRBV6-4 and TRBJ1-2; D is perhaps TRBD1 (6 bases). Germline CDR1 and CDR2: MRHNA and SNTAGT. The CDR3 has 14 amino acids. The ends were cut back, 1 base at V and 4 bases at J, with 10 bases in the middle. The chain's CDR3 is CASSDFPGAYGYTF. CDR3 sequence (DNA): TGTGCCAGCAGTGACTTTCCAGGGGCCTATGGCTACACCTTC.

The count of this clone is one. This sequence joins TRBV28 and TRBJ2-7; 7 nucleotides agree with TRBD1. V trimming: 6 bases; J trimming: 2 bases; junction bases outside the gene matches: 10. Looked up from germline, CDR1 is MDHEN and CDR2 is SYDVKM. This CDR3 has 15 amino acids. Here the CDR3 reads CASSPDRAYPYEQYF. CDR3 DNA sequence: TGTGCCAGCAGCCCCGACAGGGCCTACCCCTACGAGCAGTACTTC.